This T cell receptor (beta chain) was captured by sequencing in a study of high-grade serous ovarian cancer treatment subgroups. Tumor tissue was taken before any definitive surgery or chemotherapy was given. The CDR3 covers 12 residues. V shed 3 bases and J shed 3 bases, with 9 bases lying between them. The germline V gene has CDR1 GTSNPN and CDR2 SVGIG (reference sequence). Clones were read by immunoSEQ multiplex PCR, and TCRdb kept only the in-frame ones, dropping some. The sample includes under 1,500 clones, 70% to 75% of them seen just once. The sequencing sample was made of tumor tissue. This receptor was taken from a human donor with high-grade serous ovarian cancer. The chain links TRBV30 to TRBJ2-7; no clear D. CDR3 coding DNA: TGTGCCTGGAGCGACCGAGACTACGAGCAGTACTTC. Translated, it gives CAWSDRDYEQYF.